A selection of T cell receptor beta chains follows, all from one sample in a study of cytomegalovirus exposure and HLA in healthy donors. The repertoire was sequenced with immunoSEQ multiplex PCR; TCRdb's copy has only in-frame clones and lacks some. The sample yields 250,000 to 300,000 clones, about 86% seen once. What was sequenced was PBMCs. Receptors were obtained from a woman aged 18-35 years in good health and CMV-seronegative. The CDR3 runs from the conserved cysteine through the conserved F or W. The D gene is left open where the match is weak. Some rows have no size entry. The others give once, few or many, or a class for an expanded clone.

clone size	D gene	V gene	J gene	CDR3 protein	CDR3 DNA
-	TRBD1	TRBV19	TRBJ2-7	CASSRDRATYEQYF	TGTGCCAGTAGTCGGGACAGGGCCACCTACGAGCAGTACTTC
once	TRBD2	TRBV6-5	TRBJ2-7	CASSYSWSSGPYEQYF	TGTGCCAGCAGTTACTCGTGGTCTAGCGGACCCTACGAGCAGTACTTC
-	-	TRBV6-5	TRBJ1-2	CASSYGDSNYGYTF	TGTGCCAGCAGTTACGGTGACAGCAACTATGGCTACACCTTC
-	-	TRBV10-3	TRBJ1-2	CAISEDRNGYTF	TGTGCCATCAGTGAAGACAGAAATGGCTACACCTTC
-	-	TRBV27	TRBJ2-7	CASKQGRGGWFYEQYF	TGTGCCAGCAAACAAGGCAGGGGCGGTTGGTTTTACGAGCAGTACTTC
-	TRBD1	TRBV18	TRBJ2-7	CASQTGGGDEQYF	TGTGCCAGCCAGACAGGGGGTGGCGACGAGCAGTACTTC
-	TRBD1	TRBV7-9	TRBJ1-2	CASDTGGRGTF	TGTGCCAGTGATACAGGGGGCAGAGGCACCTTC
-	-	TRBV4-2	TRBJ1-5	CASSQVLILGALDQPQHF	TGTGCCAGCAGCCAAGTTCTCATCTTAGGGGCGCTGGATCAGCCCCAGCATTTT
-	-	TRBV19	TRBJ1-1	CASSIIQGSEAFF	TGTGCCAGTAGTATAATCCAGGGCTCTGAAGCTTTCTTT
-	TRBD2	TRBV7-2	TRBJ2-7	CASSLGGGLASYEQYF	TGTGCCAGCAGCTTAGGGGGGGGACTAGCGAGCTACGAGCAGTACTTC
once	TRBD2	TRBV14	TRBJ2-7	CASSPRLAGVSSEQYF	TGTGCCAGCAGCCCTCGACTAGCGGGGGTAAGTAGCGAGCAGTACTTC
-	TRBD2	TRBV5-4	TRBJ2-1	CASSPGGATYNEQFF	TGTGCCAGCAGCCCCGGGGGGGCCACCTACAATGAGCAGTTCTTC
once	-	TRBV5-6	TRBJ2-1	CASSAALYRPSSYNEQFF	TGTGCCAGCAGCGCCGCCCTATATCGCCCGAGCTCCTACAATGAGCAGTTCTTC
few	TRBD1	TRBV2	TRBJ1-6	CASSGMRTGVSPLHF	TGTGCCAGCAGCGGGATGAGGACAGGGGTATCACCCCTCCACTTT
-	TRBD1	TRBV6-5	TRBJ1-2	CASRLQTGGGGYTF	TGTGCCAGCCGACTCCAGACAGGGGGCGGTGGCTACACCTTC
-	-	TRBV19	TRBJ2-1	CASSISRDLQFF	TGTGCCAGTAGTATATCCCGGGACTTGCAGTTCTTC
-	TRBD2	TRBV5-1	TRBJ2-1	CASSLGSSGKSYNEQFF	TGCGCCAGCAGCTTGGGGTCTAGCGGGAAGTCCTACAATGAGCAGTTCTTC
-	TRBD2	TRBV27	TRBJ2-1	CASSASGTSGYNEQFF	TGTGCCAGCAGTGCCTCCGGGACTAGCGGCTACAATGAGCAGTTCTTC
-	-	TRBV7-8	TRBJ1-2	CASSLGYGGFRYGYTF	TGTGCCAGCAGCTTAGGGTATGGGGGGTTCCGGTATGGCTACACCTTC
-	TRBD1	TRBV18	TRBJ1-5	CASSDRTPNQPQHF	TGTGCCAGCTCGGACAGGACTCCAAATCAGCCCCAGCATTTT
-	TRBD1	TRBV19	TRBJ1-2	CASSAGQLYGYTF	TGTGCCAGTAGCGCGGGACAGCTCTATGGCTACACCTTC
-	TRBD2	TRBV9	TRBJ2-7	CASSAPLLAGVDEQYF	TGTGCCAGCAGCGCACCGTTACTAGCGGGAGTGGACGAGCAGTACTTC
-	-	TRBV9	TRBJ2-1	CASSAPIESVEQFF	TGTGCCAGCAGCGCCCCAATAGAGTCGGTTGAGCAGTTCTTC
-	TRBD1	TRBV7-9	TRBJ2-7	CASRRDRASYEQYF	TGTGCCAGCAGGAGGGACAGGGCCTCCTACGAGCAGTACTTC
-	TRBD1	TRBV6-1	TRBJ1-4	CASSTKSGGPEKLFF	TGTGCCAGCAGTACAAAGTCAGGGGGGCCTGAAAAACTGTTTTTT
-	-	TRBV27	TRBJ2-1	CASSLRRPSSYNEQFF	TGTGCCAGCAGTTTACGGCGGCCTAGCTCCTACAATGAGCAGTTCTTC
-	TRBD1	TRBV7-9	TRBJ1-2	CASSSPGTGASYGYTF	TGTGCCAGCAGCTCACCCGGGACAGGGGCTTCATATGGCTACACCTTC
-	TRBD1	TRBV7-2	TRBJ1-2	CASRPKGAPDGYTF	TGTGCCAGCAGACCTAAGGGGGCGCCGGATGGCTACACCTTC
-	-	TRBV11-2	TRBJ1-2	CASSPHPRGPGTF	TGTGCCAGCAGCCCCCACCCTAGGGGCCCGGGCACCTTC
-	-	TRBV9	TRBJ2-2	CASSAGGTGELFF	TGTGCCAGCAGCGCCGGAGGAACCGGGGAGCTGTTTTTT
-	-	TRBV4-1	TRBJ2-1	CASSQGRAGMDEQFF	TGCGCCAGCAGCCAAGGTAGGGCGGGTATGGATGAGCAGTTCTTC
-	-	TRBV19	TRBJ1-2	CASSMSGERANYGYTF	TGTGCCAGTAGTATGAGCGGTGAAAGGGCTAACTATGGCTACACCTTC
-	TRBD1	TRBV29-1	TRBJ1-3	CSVRTGGIGNTIYF	TGCAGCGTCAGGACAGGGGGCATTGGAAACACCATATATTTT
-	-	TRBV6-5	TRBJ1-2	CASSYNRAGYTF	TGTGCCAGCAGTTATAACAGGGCTGGCTACACCTTC
-	-	TRBV7-8	TRBJ2-3	CASSLVGDTQYF	TGTGCCAGCAGCTTAGTCGGGGATACGCAGTATTTT
-	TRBD2	TRBV5-4	TRBJ2-5	CASSLGLAGGTETQYF	TGTGCCAGCAGCTTGGGACTAGCGGGGGGGACTGAGACCCAGTACTTC
-	-	TRBV10-1	TRBJ2-7	CASSESGTYEQYF	TGCGCCAGCAGTGAATCCGGGACTTACGAGCAGTACTTC
-	-	TRBV27	TRBJ1-1	CASSGEGNTEAFF	TGTGCCAGCAGTGGGGAGGGGAACACTGAAGCTTTCTTT
-	TRBD1	TRBV13	TRBJ1-2	CASSLPGQGAGGYTF	TGTGCCAGCAGCTTGCCGGGACAGGGGGCCGGTGGCTACACCTTC
-	-	TRBV4-1	TRBJ2-3	CASSLEGRDTQYF	TGCGCCAGCAGCCTCGAGGGCAGAGATACGCAGTATTTT
-	-	TRBV5-5	TRBJ1-2	CASSFDRDGYTF	TGTGCCAGCAGCTTCGACAGAGATGGCTACACCTTC
few	TRBD2	TRBV19	TRBJ2-1	CAISPAGVTHNEQFF	TGTGCCATTTCGCCAGCGGGAGTGACCCACAATGAGCAGTTCTTC
-	-	TRBV5-1	TRBJ1-1	CASSLHGATEAFF	TGCGCCAGCAGCTTACATGGGGCCACTGAAGCTTTCTTT
once	-	TRBV2	TRBJ1-1	CASISGTTMNTEAFF	TGTGCCAGCATTTCCGGGACAACCATGAACACTGAAGCTTTCTTT
-	-	TRBV5-1	TRBJ1-2	CASSLVPRELTNYGYTF	TGCGCCAGCAGCTTGGTCCCACGGGAACTTACTAACTATGGCTACACCTTC
many	-	TRBV7-9	TRBJ2-5	CASSLIDTRETQYF	TGTGCCAGCAGCTTGATTGACACGCGAGAGACCCAGTACTTC
-	-	TRBV5-1	TRBJ1-5	CATLQENSNQPQHF	TGCGCCACCCTACAGGAAAATAGCAATCAGCCCCAGCATTTT
-	-	TRBV11-2	TRBJ2-7	CATRTVYSYEQYF	TGTGCCACCCGGACAGTCTACTCCTACGAGCAGTACTTC
-	-	TRBV30	TRBJ2-2	CAWRDKSTGELFF	TGTGCCTGGAGGGACAAGTCCACCGGGGAGCTGTTTTTT
-	TRBD1	TRBV27	TRBJ2-2	CASSSGTGMFAGELFF	TGTGCCAGCAGTTCCGGGACAGGGATGTTTGCCGGGGAGCTGTTTTTT
few	-	TRBV5-4	TRBJ2-7	CASSRDPGSSYEQYF	TGTGCCAGCAGCCGGGACCCCGGGAGCTCCTACGAGCAGTACTTC
-	TRBD2	TRBV5-1	TRBJ2-5	CASSFGTSGGETQYF	TGCGCCAGCAGCTTCGGGACTAGCGGAGGGGAGACCCAGTACTTC
-	-	TRBV11-3	TRBJ2-7	CASSAWTDEQYF	TGTGCCAGCAGCGCATGGACAGACGAGCAGTACTTC
once	TRBD2	TRBV5-1	TRBJ2-3	CASSMGLAGGTDTQYF	TGCGCCAGCAGCATGGGACTAGCGGGTGGTACAGATACGCAGTATTTT
-	-	TRBV4-1	TRBJ1-6	CASSQDWSGGSPLHF	TGCGCCAGCAGCCAAGATTGGTCGGGGGGTTCACCCCTCCACTTT
-	-	TRBV5-6	TRBJ2-1	CASSHVWGGRPGNEQFF	TGTGCCAGCAGCCACGTTTGGGGGGGCCGTCCGGGCAATGAGCAGTTCTTC
-	TRBD2	TRBV28	TRBJ2-3	CASRAGVSTDTQYF	TGTGCCAGTAGAGCGGGGGTCAGTACAGATACGCAGTATTTT
-	-	TRBV4-1	TRBJ1-2	CASSGDRIYGYTF	TGCGCCAGCAGCGGAGACAGGATCTATGGCTACACCTTC
-	-	TRBV7-8	TRBJ1-3	CASTEGERIDTIYF	TGTGCCAGCACCGAGGGGGAAAGAATAGACACCATATATTTT